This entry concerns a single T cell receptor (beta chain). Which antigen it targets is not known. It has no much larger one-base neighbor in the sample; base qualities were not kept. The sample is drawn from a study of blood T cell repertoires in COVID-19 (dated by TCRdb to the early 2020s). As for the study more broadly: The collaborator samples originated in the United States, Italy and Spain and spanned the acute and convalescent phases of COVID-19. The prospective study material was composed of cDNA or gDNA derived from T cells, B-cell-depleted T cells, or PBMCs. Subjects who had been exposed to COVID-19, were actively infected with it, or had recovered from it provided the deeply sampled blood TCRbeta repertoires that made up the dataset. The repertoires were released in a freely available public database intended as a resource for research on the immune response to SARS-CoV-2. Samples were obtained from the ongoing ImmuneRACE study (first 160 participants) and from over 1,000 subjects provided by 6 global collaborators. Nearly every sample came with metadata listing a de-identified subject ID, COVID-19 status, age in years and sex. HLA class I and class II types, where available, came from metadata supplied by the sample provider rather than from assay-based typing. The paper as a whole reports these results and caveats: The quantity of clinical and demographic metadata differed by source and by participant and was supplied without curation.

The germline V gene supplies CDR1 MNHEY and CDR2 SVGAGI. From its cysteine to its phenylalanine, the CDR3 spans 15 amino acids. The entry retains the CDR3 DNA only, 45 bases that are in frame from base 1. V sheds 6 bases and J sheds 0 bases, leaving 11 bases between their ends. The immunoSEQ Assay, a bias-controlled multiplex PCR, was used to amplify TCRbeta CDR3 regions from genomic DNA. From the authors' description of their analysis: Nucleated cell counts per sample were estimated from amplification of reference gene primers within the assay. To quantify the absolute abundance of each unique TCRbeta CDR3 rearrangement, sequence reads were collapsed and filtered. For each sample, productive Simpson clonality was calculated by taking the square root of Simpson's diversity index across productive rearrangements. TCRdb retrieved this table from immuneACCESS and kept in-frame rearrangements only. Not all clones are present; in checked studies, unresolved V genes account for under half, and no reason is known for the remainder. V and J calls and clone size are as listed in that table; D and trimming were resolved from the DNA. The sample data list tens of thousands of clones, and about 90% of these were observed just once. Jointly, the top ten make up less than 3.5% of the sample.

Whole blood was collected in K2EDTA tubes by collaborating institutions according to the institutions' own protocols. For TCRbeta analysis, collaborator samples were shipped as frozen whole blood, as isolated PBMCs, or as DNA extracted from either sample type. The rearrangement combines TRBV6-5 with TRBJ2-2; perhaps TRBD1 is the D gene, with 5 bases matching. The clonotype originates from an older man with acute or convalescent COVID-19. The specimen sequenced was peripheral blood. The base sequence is TGTGCCAGCAGCAAAGGGGCAGCGAACACCGGGGAGCTGTTTTTT. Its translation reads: CASSKGAANTGELFF.